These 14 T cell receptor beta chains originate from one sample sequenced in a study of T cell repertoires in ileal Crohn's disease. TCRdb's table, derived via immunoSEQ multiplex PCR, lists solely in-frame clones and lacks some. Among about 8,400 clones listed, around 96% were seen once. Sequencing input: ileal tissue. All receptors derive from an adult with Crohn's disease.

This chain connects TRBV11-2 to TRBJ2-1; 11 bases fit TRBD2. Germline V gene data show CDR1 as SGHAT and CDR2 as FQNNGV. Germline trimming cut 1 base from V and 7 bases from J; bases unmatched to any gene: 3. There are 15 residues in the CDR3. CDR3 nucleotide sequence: TGTGCCAGCAGCTTAGTTACTAGCGGGGGAAATGAGCAGTTCTTC. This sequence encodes CASSLVTSGGNEQFF.

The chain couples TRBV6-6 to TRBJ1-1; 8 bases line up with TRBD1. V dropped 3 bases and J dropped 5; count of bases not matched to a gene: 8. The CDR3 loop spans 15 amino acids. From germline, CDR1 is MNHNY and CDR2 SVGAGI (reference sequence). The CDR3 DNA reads TGTGCCAGCAGTTATCCAGGGGGCGGTGAGACTGAAGCTTTCTTT. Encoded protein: CASSYPGGGETEAFF.

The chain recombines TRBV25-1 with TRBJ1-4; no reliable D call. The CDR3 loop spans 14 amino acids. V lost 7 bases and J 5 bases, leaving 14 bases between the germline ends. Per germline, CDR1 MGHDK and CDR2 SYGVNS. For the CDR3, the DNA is TGTGCCAGCACCCCGTTCACCGGGAATGAAAAACTGTTTTTT. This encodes CASTPFTGNEKLFF.

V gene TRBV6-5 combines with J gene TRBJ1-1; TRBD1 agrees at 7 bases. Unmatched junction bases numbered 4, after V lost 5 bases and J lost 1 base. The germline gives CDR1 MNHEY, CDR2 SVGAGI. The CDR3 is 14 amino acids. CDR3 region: CASSKTGQNTEAFF. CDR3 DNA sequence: TGTGCCAGCAGTAAGACAGGGCAGAACACTGAAGCTTTCTTT.

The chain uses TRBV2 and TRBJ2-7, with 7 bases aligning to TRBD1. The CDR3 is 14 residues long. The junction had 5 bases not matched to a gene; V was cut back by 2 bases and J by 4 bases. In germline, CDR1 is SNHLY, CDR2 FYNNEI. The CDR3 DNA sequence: TGTGCCAGCAGTGAACAGGGGGTTTCGTACGAGCAGTACTTC. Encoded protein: CASSEQGVSYEQYF. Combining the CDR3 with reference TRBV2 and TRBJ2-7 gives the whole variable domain EPEVTQTPSHQVTQMGQEVILRCVPISNHLYFYWYRQILGQKVEFLVSFYNNEISEKSEIFDDQFSVERPDGSNFTLKIRSTKLEDSAMYFCASSEQGVSYEQYFGPGTRLTVT.

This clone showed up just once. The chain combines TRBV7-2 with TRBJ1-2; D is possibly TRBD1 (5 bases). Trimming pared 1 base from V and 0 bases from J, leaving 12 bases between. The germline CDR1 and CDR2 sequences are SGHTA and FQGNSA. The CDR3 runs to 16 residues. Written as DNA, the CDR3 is TGTGCCAGCAGCTTAGATTTGGGGGAGGCTAACTATGGCTACACCTTC. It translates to CASSLDLGEANYGYTF. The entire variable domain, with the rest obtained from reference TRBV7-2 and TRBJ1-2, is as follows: GAGVSQSPSNKVTEKGKDVELRCDPISGHTALYWYRQSLGQGLEFLIYFQGNSAPDKSGLPSDRFSAERTGGSVSTLTIQRTQQEDSAVYLCASSLDLGEANYGYTFGSGTRLTVV.

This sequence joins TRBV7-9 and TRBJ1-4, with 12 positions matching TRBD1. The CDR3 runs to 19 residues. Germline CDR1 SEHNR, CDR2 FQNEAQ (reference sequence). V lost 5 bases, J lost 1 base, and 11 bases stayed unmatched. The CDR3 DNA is TGTGCCAGCAGCCGGGGACAGGGGGCTCTTCCTTTAACTAATGAAAAACTGTTTTTT. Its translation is CASSRGQGALPLTNEKLFF.

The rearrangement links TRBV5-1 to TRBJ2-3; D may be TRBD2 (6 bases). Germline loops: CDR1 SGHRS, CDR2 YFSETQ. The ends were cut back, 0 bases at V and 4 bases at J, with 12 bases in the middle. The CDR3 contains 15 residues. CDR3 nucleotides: TGCGCCAGCAGCTTGGCCGGGACTTCGGCAGATACGCAGTATTTT. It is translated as CASSLAGTSADTQYF.

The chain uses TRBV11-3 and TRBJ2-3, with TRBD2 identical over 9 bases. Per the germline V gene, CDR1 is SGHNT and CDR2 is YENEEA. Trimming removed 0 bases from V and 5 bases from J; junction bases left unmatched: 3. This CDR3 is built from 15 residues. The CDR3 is CASSLDSSGEDTQYF. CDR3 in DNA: TGTGCCAGCAGCTTAGATTCTAGCGGGGAAGATACGCAGTATTTT.

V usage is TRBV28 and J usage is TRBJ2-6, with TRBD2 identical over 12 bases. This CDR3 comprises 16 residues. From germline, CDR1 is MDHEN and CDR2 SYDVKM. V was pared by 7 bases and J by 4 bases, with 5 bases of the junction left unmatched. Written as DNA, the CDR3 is TGTGCCAGCACTAGCGGGGGGGCAGGCGGGGCCAACGTCCTGACTTTC. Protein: CASTSGGAGGANVLTF.

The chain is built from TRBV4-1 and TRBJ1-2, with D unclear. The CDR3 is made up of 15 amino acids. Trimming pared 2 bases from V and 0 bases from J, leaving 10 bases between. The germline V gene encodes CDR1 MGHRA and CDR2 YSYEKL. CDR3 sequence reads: CASSQPTGSNYGYTF. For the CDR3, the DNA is TGCGCCAGCAGCCAACCGACGGGGTCTAACTATGGCTACACCTTC.

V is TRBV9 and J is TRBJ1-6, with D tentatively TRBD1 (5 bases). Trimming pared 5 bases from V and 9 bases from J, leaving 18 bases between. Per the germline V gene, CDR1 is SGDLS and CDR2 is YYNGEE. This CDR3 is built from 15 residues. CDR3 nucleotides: TGTGCCAGCAGTTCCGTATCGGGGGAGGGTTCACCCCTCCACTTT. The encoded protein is CASSSVSGEGSPLHF.

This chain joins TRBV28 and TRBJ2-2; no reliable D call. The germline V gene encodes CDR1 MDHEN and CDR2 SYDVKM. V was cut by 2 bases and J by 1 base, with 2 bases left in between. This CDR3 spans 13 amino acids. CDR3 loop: CASSLQNTGELFF. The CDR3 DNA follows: TGTGCCAGCAGTTTACAGAACACCGGGGAGCTGTTTTTT.

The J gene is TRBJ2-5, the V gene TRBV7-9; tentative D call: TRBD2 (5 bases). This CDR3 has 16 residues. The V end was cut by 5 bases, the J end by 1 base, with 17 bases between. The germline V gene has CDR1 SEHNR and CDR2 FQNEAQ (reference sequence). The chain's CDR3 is CASSLGVAAVQETQYF. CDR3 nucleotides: TGTGCCAGCAGCCTGGGTGTGGCAGCGGTCCAAGAGACCCAGTACTTC.